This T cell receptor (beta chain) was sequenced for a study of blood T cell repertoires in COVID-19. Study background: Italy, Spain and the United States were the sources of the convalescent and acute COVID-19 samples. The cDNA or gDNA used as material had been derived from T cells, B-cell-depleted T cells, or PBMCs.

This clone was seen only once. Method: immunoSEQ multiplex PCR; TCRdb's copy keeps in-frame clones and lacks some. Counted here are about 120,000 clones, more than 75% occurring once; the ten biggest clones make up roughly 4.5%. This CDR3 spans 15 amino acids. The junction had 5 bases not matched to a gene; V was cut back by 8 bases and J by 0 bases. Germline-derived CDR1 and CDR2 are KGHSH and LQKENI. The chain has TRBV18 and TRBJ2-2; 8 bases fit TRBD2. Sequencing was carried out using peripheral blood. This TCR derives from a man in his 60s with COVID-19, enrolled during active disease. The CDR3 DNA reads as TGTGCCAGCGCCCGACTAGCGACGAACACCGGGGAGCTGTTTTTT. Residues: CASARLATNTGELFF.